Listed below are T cell receptor beta chains from one sample, sequenced in a study of a mutant IDH1 vaccine in newly diagnosed glioma. What these receptors recognize is not known. Profiling relied on immunoSEQ multiplex PCR, and the TCRdb table lists in-frame clones only, not all of them. The sample holds tens of thousands of clones; 75% to 90% are singletons and the top ten take around 1.5%. The source material was PBMCs, sampled from a glioma patient whose treatment included an IDH1 peptide vaccine. Receptor source: a middle-aged man with glioma. Both conserved end residues are part of each CDR3. The D gene is left open where the match is weak. Not all rows give a size; the values are once, few, many and, for expanded clones, a class.

TRBV19,NA,NA,21,TRBJ2-6,TGTGCCAGTAGCCCCCTCACCGGTCGGGGGACAACGAGCTCTGGGGCCAACGTCCTGACTTTC,CASSPLTGRGTTSSGANVLTF
TRBV28,NA,NA,13,TRBJ1-1,TGTGCCAGCAGTCACCCCATGACTCACGAAGCTTTCTTT,CASSHPMTHEAFF
TRBV30,NA,NA,17,TRBJ1-6,TGTGCCTGGAGCCCTCTGACAGGACCCTCCTATAATTCACCCCTCCACTTT,CAWSPLTGPSYNSPLHF
TRBV21-1,NA,NA,21,TRBJ2-6,TGTGCCAGCAGCAAAGAAGTATGCAGGGGGCTAAGAGCTGTTGGGGCCAACGTCCTGACTTTC,CASSKEVCRGLRAVGANVLTF
TRBV29-1,NA,NA,13,TRBJ2-5,TGCAGCGTTGAGATTGTGGGGGGAGAGACCCAGTACTTC,CSVEIVGGETQYF
TRBV5-1,NA,NA,15,TRBJ2-7,TGCGCCAGCAGCCCCGTCCCTGGGGACTCCTACGAGCAGTACTTC,CASSPVPGDSYEQYF
TRBV7-2,NA,NA,16,TRBJ2-2,TGTGCCAGCAGCTTAGGGGCCGGGCCGAACACCGGGGAGCTGTTTTTT,CASSLGAGPNTGELFF
TRBV7-9,NA,NA,14,TRBJ1-2,TGTGCCAGCAGCCCTACCGGGGCAGGGGATGGCTACACCTTC,CASSPTGAGDGYTF
TRBV7-9,NA,TRBD2,16,TRBJ2-5,TGTGCCAGCAGCTCTTGGACTAGCGGAGACCAAGAGACCCAGTACTTC,CASSSWTSGDQETQYF
TRBV28,once,NA,15,TRBJ2-1,TGTGCCAGCAACCAAGGCGGGATGAAATACAATGAGCAGTTCTTC,CASNQGGMKYNEQFF
TRBV4-3,NA,NA,14,TRBJ2-7,TGCGCCAGCAGCGCCTTTGGAGGAGCCTACGAGCAGTACTTC,CASSAFGGAYEQYF
TRBV2,NA,TRBD1,17,TRBJ1-5,TGTGCCAGCAGCCTCACAGGGGTGAGGAGCGAGTTTCAGCCCCAGCATTTT,CASSLTGVRSEFQPQHF
TRBV5-8,NA,TRBD1,15,TRBJ2-1,TGTGCCAGCAGCCCAGGACAGGGGGCGGTCAATGAGCAGTTCTTC,CASSPGQGAVNEQFF
TRBV30,once,TRBD2,14,TRBJ2-5,TGTGCCTGGAGTGGGCGGGGGGCCCGCGGGACCCAGTACTTC,CAWSGRGARGTQYF
TRBV5-5,NA,NA,15,TRBJ1-1,TGTGCCAGCAGCTTGGAAATGGTAGGAAGCACTGAAGCTTTCTTT,CASSLEMVGSTEAFF
TRBV6-5,NA,NA,15,TRBJ2-2,TGTGCCAGCAGTTACGGCAGCCTGAACACCGGGGAGCTGTTTTTT,CASSYGSLNTGELFF
TRBV19,NA,TRBD1,17,TRBJ1-1,TGTGCCAGTAGTACAACCGGGACAGAGGCCAGGAACACTGAAGCTTTCTTT,CASSTTGTEARNTEAFF
TRBV15,NA,NA,15,TRBJ1-3,TGTGCCACCAGCAGAGATCCTAACTCTGGAAACACCATATATTTT,CATSRDPNSGNTIYF
TRBV9,NA,NA,14,TRBJ1-5,TGTGCCAGCAGCGCACAGGGTAGCAATCAGCCCCAGCATTTT,CASSAQGSNQPQHF
TRBV6-5,NA,NA,14,TRBJ1-2,TGTGCCAGCAGGACTAGTGGGACTCAAGGAGGCTACACCTTC,CASRTSGTQGGYTF
TRBV6-5,NA,NA,15,TRBJ1-2,TGTGCCAGCAGTTACTCGATCGGGCACCCGGACGGCTACACCTTC,CASSYSIGHPDGYTF
TRBV6-4,few,NA,15,TRBJ2-3,TGTGCCAGCAGTGACTCTGAGGACAGCACAGATACGCAGTATTTT,CASSDSEDSTDTQYF
TRBV28,NA,NA,17,TRBJ1-4,TGTGCCGGCAGTCCCCCAGGTCGGCAGGGAGGGGATGAAAAACTGTTTTTT,CAGSPPGRQGGDEKLFF
TRBV7-9,NA,NA,12,TRBJ2-1,TGTGCCAGCAGCTTAGTTTACAATGAGCAGTTCTTC,CASSLVYNEQFF
TRBV4-2,NA,TRBD2,14,TRBJ2-5,TGTGCCAGCAGCCAACCGGGACTAGGGGAGACCCAGTACTTC,CASSQPGLGETQYF
TRBV10-1,NA,TRBD1,15,TRBJ2-1,TGCGCCAGCAGTGAGGGGGGGACAGGTCTTAATGAGCAGTTCTTC,CASSEGGTGLNEQFF
TRBV9,NA,TRBD1,14,TRBJ2-7,TGTGCCAGCGGCTCCGGGACAGAATTATACGAGCAGTACTTC,CASGSGTELYEQYF
TRBV15,NA,TRBD1,16,TRBJ1-3,TGTGCCACCAGCAGAGTTAGGACAGGGGATGGAAACACCATATATTTT,CATSRVRTGDGNTIYF
TRBV30,NA,NA,14,TRBJ2-5,TGTGCCTGGAGTCCATCGGTTCTAGGGGAGACCCAGTACTTC,CAWSPSVLGETQYF
TRBV28,NA,TRBD1,16,TRBJ2-7,TGTGCCAGCAGGGACCCGGCCGGGACAGGGGCCTACGAGCAGTACTTC,CASRDPAGTGAYEQYF
TRBV5-5,NA,TRBD2,19,TRBJ2-5,TGTGCCAGCAGCTTGGTCTTTACTAGCGGGGGGACACGAACCGGAGCCCAGTACTTC,CASSLVFTSGGTRTGAQYF
TRBV5-6,NA,TRBD1,14,TRBJ1-1,TGTGCCAGCAGCTCACGCGACAGGGGGAGAAGCGCTTTCTTT,CASSSRDRGRSAFF
TRBV15,NA,TRBD1,13,TRBJ1-2,TGTGCCACCAGCAGCGGGACAGTCTATGGCTACACCTTC,CATSSGTVYGYTF
TRBV19,NA,NA,16,TRBJ2-6,TGTGCCAGTAGTCCTCTACAGGCATCTGGGGCCAACGTCCTGACTTTC,CASSPLQASGANVLTF
TRBV6-5,NA,TRBD1,15,TRBJ2-4,TGTGCCAGCAGTAAGGACAGGGAACGTAGAAACATTCAGTACTTC,CASSKDRERRNIQYF
TRBV4-3,NA,NA,14,TRBJ2-7,TGCGCCAGCAGCCAAGAATCGTTGTCCTACGAGCAGTACTTC,CASSQESLSYEQYF
TRBV15,once,NA,13,TRBJ1-4,TGTGCCACCAGCAGAGATCAGGGTGAAAAACTGTTTTTT,CATSRDQGEKLFF
TRBV11-2,NA,NA,15,TRBJ1-2,TGTGCCAGCAGCTTAGGGCCAGGGCTATTCTATGGCTACACCTTC,CASSLGPGLFYGYTF
TRBV18,NA,TRBD1,18,TRBJ2-5,TGTGCCAGCAGAGCAAGGGGGCCGGCCACCTCGGGTGGGGAGACCCAGTACTTC,CASRARGPATSGGETQYF
TRBV19,NA,TRBD1,14,TRBJ1-1,TGTGCCAGCAGGACAGGGGGCGCTGGCACTGAAGCTTTCTTT,CASRTGGAGTEAFF
TRBV19,NA,NA,13,TRBJ1-2,TGTGCCAGTAGTATGCAAGGGAACTATGGCTACACCTTC,CASSMQGNYGYTF
TRBV10-3,NA,TRBD1,16,TRBJ2-2,TGTGCCATCAGTGAGTCCAGGGGGAAGGGCACCGGGGAGCTGTTTTTT,CAISESRGKGTGELFF